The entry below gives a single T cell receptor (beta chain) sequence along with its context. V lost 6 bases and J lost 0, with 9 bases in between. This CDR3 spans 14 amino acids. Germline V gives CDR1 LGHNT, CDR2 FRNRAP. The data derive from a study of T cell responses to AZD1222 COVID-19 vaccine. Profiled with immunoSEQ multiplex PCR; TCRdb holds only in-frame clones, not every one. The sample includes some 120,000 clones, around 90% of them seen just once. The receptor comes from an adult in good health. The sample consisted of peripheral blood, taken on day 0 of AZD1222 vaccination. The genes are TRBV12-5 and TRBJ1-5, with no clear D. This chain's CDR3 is CASGAENSNQPQHF. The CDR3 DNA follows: TGTGCTAGTGGCGCTGAAAATAGCAATCAGCCCCAGCATTTT.